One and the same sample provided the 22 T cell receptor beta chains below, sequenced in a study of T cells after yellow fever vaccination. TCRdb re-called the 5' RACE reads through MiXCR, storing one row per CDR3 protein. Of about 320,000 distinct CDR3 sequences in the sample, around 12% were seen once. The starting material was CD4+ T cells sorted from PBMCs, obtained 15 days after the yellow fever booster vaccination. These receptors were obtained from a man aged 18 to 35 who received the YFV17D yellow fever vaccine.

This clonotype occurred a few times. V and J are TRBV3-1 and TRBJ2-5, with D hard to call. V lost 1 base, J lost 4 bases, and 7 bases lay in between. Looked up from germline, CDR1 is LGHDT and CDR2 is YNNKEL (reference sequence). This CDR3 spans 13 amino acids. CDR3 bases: TGTGCCAGCAGCCAAGTAGAGCGAGAGACCCAGTACTTC. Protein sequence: CASSQVERETQYF.

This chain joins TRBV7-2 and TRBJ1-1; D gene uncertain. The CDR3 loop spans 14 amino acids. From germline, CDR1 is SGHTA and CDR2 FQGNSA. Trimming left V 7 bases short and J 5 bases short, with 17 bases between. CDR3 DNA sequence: TGTGCCAGCAAACCACCAACCCGGAGGACTGAAGCTTTCTTT. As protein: CASKPPTRRTEAFF.

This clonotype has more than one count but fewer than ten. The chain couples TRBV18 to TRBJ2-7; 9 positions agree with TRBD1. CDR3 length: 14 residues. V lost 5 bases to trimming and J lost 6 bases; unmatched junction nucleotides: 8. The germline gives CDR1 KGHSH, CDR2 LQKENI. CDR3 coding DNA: TGTGCCAGCTCATCATACGGGACAGGGATCGAGCAGTACTTC. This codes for CASSSYGTGIEQYF. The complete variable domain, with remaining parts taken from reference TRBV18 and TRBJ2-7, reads NAGVMQNPRHLVRRRGQEARLRCSPMKGHSHVYWYRQLPEEGLKFMVYLQKENIIDESGMPKERFSAEFPKEGPSILRIQQVVRGDSAAYFCASSSYGTGIEQYFGPGTRLTVT.

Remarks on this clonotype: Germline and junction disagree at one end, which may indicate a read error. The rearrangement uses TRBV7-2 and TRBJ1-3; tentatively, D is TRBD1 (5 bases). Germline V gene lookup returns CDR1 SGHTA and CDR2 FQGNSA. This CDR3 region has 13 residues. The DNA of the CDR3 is TGTGCCAGCAGGCCAAATACCGCGGGACTAACCAATTTT. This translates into CASRPNTAGLTNF.

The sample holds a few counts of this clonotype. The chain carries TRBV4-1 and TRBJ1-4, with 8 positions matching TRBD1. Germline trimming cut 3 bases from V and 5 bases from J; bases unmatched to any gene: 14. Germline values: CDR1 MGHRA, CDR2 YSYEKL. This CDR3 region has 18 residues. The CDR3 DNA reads TGCGCCAGCAGCCAGACACCGGGACAGGTGCGGCGAAATGAAAAACTGTTTTTT. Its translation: CASSQTPGQVRRNEKLFF.

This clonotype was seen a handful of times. Written as DNA, the CDR3 is TGTGCCAGCAGCTGGCGGGGGACACAATACAATGAGCAGTTCTTC. It yields the protein CASSWRGTQYNEQFF. The chain carries TRBV7-2 and TRBJ2-1; D may be TRBD2 (7 bases). This CDR3 has 15 residues. The germline V gene has CDR1 SGHTA and CDR2 FQGNSA. Trimming took off 4 bases at V and 4 bases at J, with 14 bases between the two ends.

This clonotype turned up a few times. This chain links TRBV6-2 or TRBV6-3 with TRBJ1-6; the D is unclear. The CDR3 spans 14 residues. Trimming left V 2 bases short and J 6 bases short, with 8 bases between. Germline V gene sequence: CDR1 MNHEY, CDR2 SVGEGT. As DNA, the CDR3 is TGTGCCAGCAGTTACGGGCGGACTAATTCACCCCTCCACTTT. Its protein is CASSYGRTNSPLHF.

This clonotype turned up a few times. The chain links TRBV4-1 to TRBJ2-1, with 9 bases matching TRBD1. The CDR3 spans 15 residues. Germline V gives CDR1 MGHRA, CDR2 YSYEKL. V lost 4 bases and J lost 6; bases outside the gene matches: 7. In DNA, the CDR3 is TGCGCCAGCAGCCCCGGGGACAGGGTCGCCAATGAGCAGTTCTTC. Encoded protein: CASSPGDRVANEQFF.

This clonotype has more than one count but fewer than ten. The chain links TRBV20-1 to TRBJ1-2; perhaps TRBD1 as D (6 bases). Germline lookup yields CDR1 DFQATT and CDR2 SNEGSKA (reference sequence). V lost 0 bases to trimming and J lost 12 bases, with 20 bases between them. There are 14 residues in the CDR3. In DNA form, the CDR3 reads TGCAGTGCTAGAGATGGTGTCCGAGGACAGTCTGACACCTTC. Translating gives CSARDGVRGQSDTF.

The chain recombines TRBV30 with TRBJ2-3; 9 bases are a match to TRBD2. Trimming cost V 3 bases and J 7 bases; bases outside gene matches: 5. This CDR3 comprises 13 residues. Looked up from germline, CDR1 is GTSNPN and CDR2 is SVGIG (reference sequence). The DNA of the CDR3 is TGTGCCTGGAGGGTTGCGGGGGGGAATACGCAGTATTTT. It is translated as CAWRVAGGNTQYF. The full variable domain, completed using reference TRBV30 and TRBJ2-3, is SQTIHQWPATLVQPVGSPLSLECTVEGTSNPNLYWYRQAAGRGLQLLFYSVGIGQISSEVPQNLSASRPQDRQFILSSKKLLLSDSGFYLCAWRVAGGNTQYFGPGTRLTVL.

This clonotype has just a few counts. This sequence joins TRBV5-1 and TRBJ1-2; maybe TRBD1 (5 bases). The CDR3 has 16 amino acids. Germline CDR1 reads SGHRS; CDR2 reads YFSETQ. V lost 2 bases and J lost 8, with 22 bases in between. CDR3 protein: CASSLDSGLLSKGYTF. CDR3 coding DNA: TGCGCCAGCAGCTTAGATTCAGGGCTTCTATCAAAGGGCTACACCTTC.

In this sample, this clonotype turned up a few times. CDR3 DNA: TGTGCCAGCAGTTCGAGAGTCGTAGATCAGCCCCAGCATTTT. Translated, it gives CASSSRVVDQPQHF. The chain uses TRBV6-2 or TRBV6-3 and TRBJ1-5; D is unclear. The germline V gene encodes CDR1 MNHEY and CDR2 SVGEGT. The CDR3 is 14 residues long. V lost 4 bases and J 5 bases, leaving 12 bases between the germline ends.

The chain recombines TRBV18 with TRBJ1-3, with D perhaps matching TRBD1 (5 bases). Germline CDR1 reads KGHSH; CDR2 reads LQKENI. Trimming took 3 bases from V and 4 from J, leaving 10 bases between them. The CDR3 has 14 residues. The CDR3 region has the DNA TGTGCCAGCTCACCCGGGACGCAAGGAAACACCATATATTTT. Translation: CASSPGTQGNTIYF.

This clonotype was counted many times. CDR3 sequence reads: CASSSQGYRTEAFF. DNA for the CDR3: TGCGCCAGCAGCTCACAGGGTTATCGGACTGAAGCTTTCTTT. The chain links TRBV5-1 to TRBJ1-1; D may be TRBD1 (6 bases). The CDR3 covers 14 residues. Germline V gene data show CDR1 as SGHRS and CDR2 as YFSETQ. With 3 bases removed from V and 5 bases from J, the gap between germline ends came to 14 bases.

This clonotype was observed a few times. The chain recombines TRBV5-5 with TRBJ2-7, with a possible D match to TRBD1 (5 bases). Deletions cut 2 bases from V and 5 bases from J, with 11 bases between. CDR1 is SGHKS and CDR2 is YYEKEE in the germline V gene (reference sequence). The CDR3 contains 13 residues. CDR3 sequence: CASSLFGANEQYV. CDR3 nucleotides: TGTGCCAGCAGCTTATTTGGGGCCAACGAGCAGTACGTC.

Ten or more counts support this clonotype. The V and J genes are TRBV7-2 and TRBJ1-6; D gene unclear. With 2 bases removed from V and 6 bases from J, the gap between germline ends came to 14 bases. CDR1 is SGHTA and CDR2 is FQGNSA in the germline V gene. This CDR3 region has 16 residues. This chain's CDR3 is CASSLNGISANSPLHF. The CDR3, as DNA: TGTGCCAGCAGCTTAAACGGAATTTCCGCTAATTCACCCCTCCACTTT. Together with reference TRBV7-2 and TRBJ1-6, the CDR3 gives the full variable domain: GAGVSQSPSNKVTEKGKDVELRCDPISGHTALYWYRQSLGQGLEFLIYFQGNSAPDKSGLPSDRFSAERTGGSVSTLTIQRTQQEDSAVYLCASSLNGISANSPLHFGNGTRLTVT.

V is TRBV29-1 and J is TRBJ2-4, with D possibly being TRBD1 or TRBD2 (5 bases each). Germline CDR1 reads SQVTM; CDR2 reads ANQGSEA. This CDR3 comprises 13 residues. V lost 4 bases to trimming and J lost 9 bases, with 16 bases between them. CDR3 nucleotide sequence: TGCAGCGTTGGACTGGCGGATGGGGGCATTCAGTACTTC. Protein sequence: CSVGLADGGIQYF.

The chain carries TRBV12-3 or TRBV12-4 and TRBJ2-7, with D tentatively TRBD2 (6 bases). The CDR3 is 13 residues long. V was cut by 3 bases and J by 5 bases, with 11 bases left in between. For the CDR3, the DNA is TGTGCCAGCAGTTTTAGCGGTGCGGACGAGCAGTACTTC. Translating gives CASSFSGADEQYF.

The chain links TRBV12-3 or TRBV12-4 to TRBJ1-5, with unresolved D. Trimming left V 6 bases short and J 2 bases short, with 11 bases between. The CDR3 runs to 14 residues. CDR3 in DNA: TGTGCCAGCAGCCAAGACGGCGGCAATCAGCCCCAGCATTTT. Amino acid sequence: CASSQDGGNQPQHF.

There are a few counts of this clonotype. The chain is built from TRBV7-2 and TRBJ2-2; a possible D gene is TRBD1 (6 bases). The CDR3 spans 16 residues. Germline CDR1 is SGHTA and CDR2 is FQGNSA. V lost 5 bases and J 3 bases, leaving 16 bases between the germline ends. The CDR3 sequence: CASSIRQAGDTGELFF. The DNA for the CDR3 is TGTGCCAGCAGCATAAGACAGGCCGGGGACACCGGGGAGCTGTTTTTT.

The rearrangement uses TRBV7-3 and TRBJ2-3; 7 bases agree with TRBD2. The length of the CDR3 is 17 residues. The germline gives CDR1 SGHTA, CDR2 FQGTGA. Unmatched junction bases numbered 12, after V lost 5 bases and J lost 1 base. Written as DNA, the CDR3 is TGTGCCAGCAGCGAAACTCCTTTCGCGGGGGGCACAGATACGCAGTATTTT. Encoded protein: CASSETPFAGGTDTQYF.

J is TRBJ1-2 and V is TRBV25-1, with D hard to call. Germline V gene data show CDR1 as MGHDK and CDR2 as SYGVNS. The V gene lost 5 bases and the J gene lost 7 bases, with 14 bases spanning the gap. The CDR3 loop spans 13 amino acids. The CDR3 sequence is CASSPGPGGGYTF. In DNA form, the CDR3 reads TGTGCCAGCAGTCCCGGGCCCGGCGGTGGCTACACCTTC.